This T cell receptor beta chain was captured in a study of T cells in Graves' hyperthyroidism and ophthalmopathy. This clonotype occurred many times. What it recognizes is unknown. Germline V lookup: CDR1 SEHNR, CDR2 FQNEAQ (reference sequence). V lost 4 bases and J lost 3; bases outside the gene matches: 8. The CDR3 spans 15 residues. Whole-study results and caveats: Before onset, by a median of around six months, the model predicted ophthalmopathy.

Lactation, pregnancy, other autoimmune disease or uncontrolled infection excluded patients. Researchers took RNA transcripts and amplified the TCR beta CDR3 regions from them. Initially, a first-round RT-PCR of the TCR CDR3 employed the HTBI primer set. TCRdb redid the calling of the multiplex PCR reads with MiXCR, one entry per CDR3 protein. Among around 660,000 distinct CDR3 sequences listed, 45% were seen once. J is TRBJ1-1 and V is TRBV7-9; 7 bases are a match to TRBD1. This clonotype was sampled from an adult man with Graves' disease, either hyperthyroidism or ophthalmopathy (not recorded which). Input material: peripheral blood or thyroid tissue (not recorded which). The CDR3, as DNA: TGTGCCAGCAGCTACACACAGGGGCGGGACACTGAAGCTTTCTTT. This codes for CASSYTQGRDTEAFF.